This is a list of T cell receptor beta chains from one sample in a study of OX40 agonist ivuxolimab in advanced cancers. Profiling relied on immunoSEQ multiplex PCR, and the TCRdb table lists in-frame clones only, not all of them. The repertoire holds about 50,000 clones, with 85% to 90% as singletons. This material consisted of CD4+ or CD8+ T cells sorted from blood, taken in a trial of the OX40 agonist ivuxolimab. The receptors here all came from an adult with an advanced solid tumor such as melanoma, head and neck, liver or kidney cancer. Both conserved end residues are part of each CDR3. The order of the fields is CDR3 DNA, CDR3 protein, J gene, D gene, V gene, clone size. D genes are given only for firm matches. Clone size is shown for a subset of rows, as once, few, many or a class of expanded clone.

DNA: TGTGCCAGCAGCCCGGGACGCACTGAAGCTTTCTTT; CDR3: CASSPGRTEAFF; J: TRBJ1-1; D: -; V: TRBV6-5; size: -
DNA: TGCGCTAGTGGACGAGGGACCGCCAGCGAGCAGTACTTC; CDR3: CASGRGTASEQYF; J: TRBJ2-7; D: -; V: TRBV12-5; size: -
DNA: TGTGCCAGCAGTGCGGGTTTGGGGGCCCAGTACTTC; CDR3: CASSAGLGAQYF; J: TRBJ2-5; D: -; V: TRBV6-5; size: -
DNA: TGTGCCAGTAGTACCGGGACAGCGAACACTGAAGCTTTCTTT; CDR3: CASSTGTANTEAFF; J: TRBJ1-1; D: TRBD1; V: TRBV19; size: -
DNA: TGTGCCAGCAGTTACTCAAAGAGGGAACTTGGAAACACCATATATTTT; CDR3: CASSYSKRELGNTIYF; J: TRBJ1-3; D: -; V: TRBV6-5; size: -
DNA: TGTGCCAGCAGCCGGGGGACTAGCTACGAGCAGTACTTC; CDR3: CASSRGTSYEQYF; J: TRBJ2-7; D: TRBD2; V: TRBV11-2; size: -
DNA: TGCGCCAGCAGCCTAAGGTCGGTAGGGAGGGATGGCTACACCTTC; CDR3: CASSLRSVGRDGYTF; J: TRBJ1-2; D: -; V: TRBV4-1; size: -
DNA: TGTGCCAGCAGCTTTTTCTCTCTAGGTAGCTCCTACGAGCAGTACTTC; CDR3: CASSFFSLGSSYEQYF; J: TRBJ2-7; D: -; V: TRBV5-5; size: -
DNA: TGTGCCAGCAAGGGTTCCGAATTCGGAGAAGGTAATTCACCCCTCCACTTT; CDR3: CASKGSEFGEGNSPLHF; J: TRBJ1-6; D: -; V: TRBV27; size: -
DNA: TGTGCCAGCAGCACAACCCCGGACAGGGTGGCCTATGGCTACACCTTC; CDR3: CASSTTPDRVAYGYTF; J: TRBJ1-2; D: TRBD1; V: TRBV9; size: once
DNA: TGCGCCAGCAGCTTGGTGGGACAGGGGTCCTATAATTCACCCCTCCACTTT; CDR3: CASSLVGQGSYNSPLHF; J: TRBJ1-6; D: TRBD1; V: TRBV5-1; size: few
DNA: TGTGCCAGCAGCCGCGGCGACTACAATGAGCAGTTCTTC; CDR3: CASSRGDYNEQFF; J: TRBJ2-1; D: -; V: TRBV5-4; size: -
DNA: TGCGCCAGCAGCCCCGGGACTAGCAGCTACAATGAGCAGTTCTTC; CDR3: CASSPGTSSYNEQFF; J: TRBJ2-1; D: TRBD2; V: TRBV5-1; size: few
DNA: TGTGCCAGCAGCGGAGACAGGGGTGGTAGCAATCAGCCCCAGCATTTT; CDR3: CASSGDRGGSNQPQHF; J: TRBJ1-5; D: TRBD1; V: TRBV2; size: -